The source of this T cell receptor (beta chain) is a study of blood T cell repertoires in COVID-19. About the study: T cells, B-cell-depleted T cells, or PBMCs provided the cDNA or gDNA that served as material.

CDR3 length: 16 residues. The germline gives CDR1 LGHDT, CDR2 YNNKEL (reference sequence). Trimming removed 1 base at V and 7 bases at J, with 14 bases between. The repertoire was sequenced with immunoSEQ multiplex PCR; TCRdb's copy has only in-frame clones and lacks some. This sample has some 60,000 clones, with 65% to 90% found just once. The chain employs TRBV3-1 (or the pseudogene TRBV3-2) and TRBJ1-6; unclear D gene. The receptor's source is a woman older than 75 with active or convalescent COVID-19. Sequencing used peripheral blood. CDR3 loop: CASSQGAPGLNSPLHF. The CDR3 DNA is TGTGCCAGCAGCCAAGGCGCCCCGGGGTTAAATTCACCCCTCCACTTT.